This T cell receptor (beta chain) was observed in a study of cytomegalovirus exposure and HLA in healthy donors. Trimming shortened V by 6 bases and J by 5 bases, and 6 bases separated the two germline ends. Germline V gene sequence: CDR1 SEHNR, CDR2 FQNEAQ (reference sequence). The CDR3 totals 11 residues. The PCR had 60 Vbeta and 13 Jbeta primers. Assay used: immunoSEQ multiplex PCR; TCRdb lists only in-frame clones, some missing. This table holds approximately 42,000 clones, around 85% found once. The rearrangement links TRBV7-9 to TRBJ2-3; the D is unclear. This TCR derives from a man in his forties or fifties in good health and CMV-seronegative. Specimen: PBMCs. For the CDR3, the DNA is TGTGCCAGCAGTCCTGTAGATACGCAGTATTTT. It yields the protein CASSPVDTQYF.